A single sample gave rise to the 7 T cell receptor beta chains below, sequenced in a study of OX40 agonist ivuxolimab in advanced cancers. Sequencing was performed with immunoSEQ multiplex PCR; in TCRdb, only in-frame clones are kept and a portion is missing. The sample holds nearly 80,000 clones, roughly 87% seen once. The sequences come from CD4+ or CD8+ T cells sorted from blood, collected in a trial of the OX40 agonist ivuxolimab. These receptors came from an adult with an advanced solid tumor such as melanoma, head and neck, liver or kidney cancer.

The chain is built from TRBV4-2 and TRBJ2-2, with 7 bases fitting TRBD1. Germline V lookup: CDR1 LGHNA, CDR2 YNFKEQ. This CDR3 region has 14 residues. V gave up 7 bases and J gave up 7 bases; unmatched junction bases: 9. The CDR3 region has the DNA TGTGCCAGCACCCTCGACAGGGAGATCGGGGAGCTGTTTTTT. Protein product: CASTLDREIGELFF.

The chain employs TRBV28 and TRBJ2-2; D unclear. V was pared by 2 bases and J by 3 bases, with 10 bases between. This CDR3 is 15 amino acids long. The germline V gene encodes CDR1 MDHEN and CDR2 SYDVKM. CDR3 coding DNA: TGTGCCAGCAGTTTACCGGCGTTGGACACCGGGGAGCTGTTTTTT. It is translated as CASSLPALDTGELFF.

This clone came up once. V and J are TRBV14 and TRBJ1-6; the match to TRBD1 covers 7 bases. V gave up 3 bases and J gave up 4 bases; unmatched junction bases: 9. CDR1 and CDR2 (germline): SGHDN, FVKESK. The CDR3 covers 17 residues. CDR3 loop: CASSQQGQGVYNSPLHF. In nucleotides, the CDR3 is TGTGCCAGCAGCCAGCAGGGTCAGGGGGTTTATAATTCACCCCTCCACTTT.

This chain joins TRBV7-9 and TRBJ2-6; D is undetermined. The ends were cut back, 3 bases at V and 0 bases at J, with 6 bases in the middle. This CDR3 region has 15 residues. Per the germline V gene, CDR1 is SEHNR and CDR2 is FQNEAQ (reference sequence). CDR3 amino acids: CASSFGYSGANVLTF. The CDR3 DNA reads TGTGCCAGCAGCTTTGGGTACTCTGGGGCCAACGTCCTGACTTTC.

CDR3 loop: CASSQNTGELFF. DNA for the CDR3: TGCGCCAGCAGCCAAAACACCGGGGAGCTGTTTTTT. V usage is TRBV4-1 and J usage is TRBJ2-2; D call uncertain. CDR1 and CDR2 (germline): MGHRA, YSYEKL. Trimming took 2 bases from V and 2 from J, leaving 0 bases between them. This CDR3 has 12 amino acids.

Only one count was recorded for this clone. The chain links TRBV6-5 to TRBJ1-2, with 9 positions matching TRBD1. The junction had 9 bases not matched to a gene; V was cut back by 6 bases and J by 4 bases. This CDR3 region has 15 residues. Per the germline V gene, CDR1 is MNHEY and CDR2 is SVGAGI. The CDR3 loop is CASRQPGQGIYGYTF. CDR3 in DNA: TGTGCCAGCAGACAACCGGGACAGGGAATCTATGGCTACACCTTC.

The V and J genes are TRBV2 and TRBJ2-6, with a possible D match to TRBD1 (6 bases). Trimming removed 2 bases at V and 0 bases at J, with 14 bases between. Germline CDR1 is SNHLY and CDR2 is FYNNEI. CDR3 length: 18 residues. The CDR3 is CASSELVGAHSGANVLTF. Here the CDR3 DNA reads TGTGCCAGCAGTGAATTGGTGGGGGCGCACTCTGGGGCCAACGTCCTGACTTTC.